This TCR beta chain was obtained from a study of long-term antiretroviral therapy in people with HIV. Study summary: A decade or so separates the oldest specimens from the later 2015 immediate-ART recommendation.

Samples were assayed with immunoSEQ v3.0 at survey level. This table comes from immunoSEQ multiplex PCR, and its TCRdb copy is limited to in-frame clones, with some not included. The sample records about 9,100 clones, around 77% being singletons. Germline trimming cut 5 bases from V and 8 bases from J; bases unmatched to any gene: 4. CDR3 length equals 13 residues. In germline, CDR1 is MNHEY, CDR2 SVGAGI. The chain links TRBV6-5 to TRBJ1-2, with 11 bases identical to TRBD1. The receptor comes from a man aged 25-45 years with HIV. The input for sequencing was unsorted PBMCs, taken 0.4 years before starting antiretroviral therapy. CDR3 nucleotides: TGTGCCAGCAGTAGGGACAGGGGGAGAGGCTACACCTTC. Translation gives CASSRDRGRGYTF.